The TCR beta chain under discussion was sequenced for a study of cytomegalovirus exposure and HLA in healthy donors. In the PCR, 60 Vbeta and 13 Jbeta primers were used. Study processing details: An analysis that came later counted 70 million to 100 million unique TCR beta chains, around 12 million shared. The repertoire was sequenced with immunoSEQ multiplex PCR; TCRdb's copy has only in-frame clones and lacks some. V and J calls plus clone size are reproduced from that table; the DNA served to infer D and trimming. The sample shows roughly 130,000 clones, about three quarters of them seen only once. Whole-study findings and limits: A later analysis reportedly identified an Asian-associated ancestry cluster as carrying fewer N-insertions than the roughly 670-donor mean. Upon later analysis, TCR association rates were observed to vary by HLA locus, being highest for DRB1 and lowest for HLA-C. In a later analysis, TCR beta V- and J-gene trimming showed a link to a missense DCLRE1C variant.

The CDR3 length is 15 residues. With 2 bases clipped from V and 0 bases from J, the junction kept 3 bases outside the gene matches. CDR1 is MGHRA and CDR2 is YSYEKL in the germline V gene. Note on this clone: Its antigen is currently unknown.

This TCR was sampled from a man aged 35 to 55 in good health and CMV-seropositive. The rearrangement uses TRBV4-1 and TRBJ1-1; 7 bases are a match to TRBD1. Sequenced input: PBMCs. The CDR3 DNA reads TGCGCCAGCAGCCAACAGGACAGGATGAACACTGAAGCTTTCTTT. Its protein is CASSQQDRMNTEAFF.